This T cell receptor (beta chain) derives from a study of graft-versus-host responses after intestinal transplantation. As regards this clone: The antigen is unknown.

Findings and limits, study-wide: Association was observed between peak circulating GvH clone levels and early post-transplant HvG declines.

Trimming cost V 7 bases and J 2 bases; bases outside gene matches: 5. Germline V gene lookup returns CDR1 SNHLY and CDR2 FYNNEI. CDR3 length: 14 residues. Repertoires were generated with immunoSEQ multiplex PCR, while TCRdb's copy carries only in-frame clones and drops some. This table has 70,000 or so clones, over 75% appearing once. This TCR was recovered from a human donor who was the organ donor for an intestinal transplant. The chain recombines TRBV2 with TRBJ2-3, with TRBD2 matching over 8 bases. Here the sequenced sample was unstimulated CD4+ T cells sorted from spleen or lymph node cells, taken before transplant. The CDR3 reads CASNPGGATDTQYF. The CDR3 coding sequence is TGTGCCAGCAATCCCGGGGGGGCCACAGATACGCAGTATTTT.